The rows below give T cell receptor beta chains drawn from one sample of a study of cytomegalovirus exposure and HLA in healthy donors. Here immunoSEQ multiplex PCR was the method, and the copy in TCRdb shows in-frame clones only, minus some. Of some 180,000 clones listed, about 80% are singletons. Sequencing was carried out using PBMCs. The source is a man in his forties or fifties in good health and CMV-seronegative. Both conserved end residues are part of each CDR3. A D gene is named only where the DNA matches it firmly. The size of a clone is reported for some rows only, either as once, few or many, or as a class for expanded clones.

d_gene,v_gene,abundance,j_gene,CDR3nt,CDR3aa
-,TRBV30,-,TRBJ2-3,TGTGCCTGGAATGCGGGACTTGAGGATACGCAGTATTTT,CAWNAGLEDTQYF
TRBD1,TRBV5-1,-,TRBJ2-5,TGCGCCAGCAGCTTGGAGGGACAGCAAGAGACCCAGTACTTC,CASSLEGQQETQYF
TRBD2,TRBV4-2,-,TRBJ2-1,TGTGCCAGCAGCCAACTTTATGTGGCTAGCGGGAGAAGCAATGAGCAGTTCTTC,CASSQLYVASGRSNEQFF
-,TRBV4-3,-,TRBJ2-1,TGCGCCAGCAGCCAAGATCCATACAGGGAAAAGAATGAGCAGTTCTTC,CASSQDPYREKNEQFF
TRBD1,TRBV11-3,-,TRBJ1-6,TGTGCCAGCAGCCCCCCGGGACAGTATAATTCACCCCTCCACTTT,CASSPPGQYNSPLHF
TRBD2,TRBV9,-,TRBJ2-3,TGTGCCAGCAGCGTAGTGGCGCTAGCGGGGGGGCGTGGAGATACGCAGTATTTT,CASSVVALAGGRGDTQYF
-,TRBV5-5,-,TRBJ1-1,TGTGCCAGCAGCTTGGGGGGCGGGACGAACACTGAAGCTTTCTTT,CASSLGGGTNTEAFF
TRBD1,TRBV7-2,-,TRBJ2-4,TGTGCCAGCAGCTCGGCGGGACAGGGACAAAACATTCAGTACTTC,CASSSAGQGQNIQYF
-,TRBV19,-,TRBJ1-5,TGTGCCAGTAGTATAAGGCCCCGGGCGGACAGACGAAATCAGCCCCAGCATTTT,CASSIRPRADRRNQPQHF
-,TRBV21-1,-,TRBJ2-3,TGTGCCAGCAGGGGTGCTGGGGCAGGGTACACAGATACGCAGTATTTT,CASRGAGAGYTDTQYF
-,TRBV7-8,-,TRBJ1-1,TGTGCCAGCAGCTTAAGACAGGAAAGGAACACTGAAGCTTTCTTT,CASSLRQERNTEAFF
-,TRBV19,-,TRBJ1-6,TGTGCCAGTATCCGAGACAGGTCCACTAATTCACCCCTCCACTTT,CASIRDRSTNSPLHF
-,TRBV9,few,TRBJ2-3,TGTGCCAGCAGCTCTCAGGGGGGTCAAACAGATACGCAGTATTTT,CASSSQGGQTDTQYF
-,TRBV4-3,-,TRBJ2-7,TGCGCCAGCAGCCAAGACTGGCAGTCCTACGAGCAGTACTTC,CASSQDWQSYEQYF
-,TRBV19,-,TRBJ2-2,TGTGCCAGTAGTATAGACGGACTACTCGGGGAGCTGTTTTTT,CASSIDGLLGELFF
-,TRBV28,-,TRBJ2-2,TGTGCCATCAATCGGTGGAACACCGGGGAGCTGTTTTTT,CAINRWNTGELFF
-,TRBV9,-,TRBJ1-5,TGTGCCAGCAGCGAGGGGGACATCCTTAGCAATCAGCCCCAGCATTTT,CASSEGDILSNQPQHF
-,TRBV21-1,-,TRBJ2-1,TGTGCCAGTCTAACCGGGACTAGTGGCAGGCGGCCATCTAGTGCCGATGAGCAGTTCTTC,CASLTGTSGRRPSSADEQFF
-,TRBV4-3,-,TRBJ1-2,TGCGCCAGCAGCCAAGTGGGAGGGGACTATGGCTACACCTTC,CASSQVGGDYGYTF
TRBD2,TRBV7-2,-,TRBJ2-1,TGTGCCAGCAGCTTTCAGCGGGGGGGCAATGAGCAGTTCTTC,CASSFQRGGNEQFF
TRBD2,TRBV9,-,TRBJ2-1,TGTGCCAGCAGCGTAAGGGAGACTAGCGGGAAGGATGAGCAGTTCTTC,CASSVRETSGKDEQFF
-,TRBV11-3,-,TRBJ2-5,TGTGCCAGCAGCCAGCGGACAGGGAGGGGACAAGAGACCCAGTACTTC,CASSQRTGRGQETQYF
TRBD2,TRBV4-2,once,TRBJ2-2,TGTGCCAGCAGCCAAGGTCCCGGGACTAGCGGGAGCGGGGAAGCCGGGGAGCTGTTTTTT,CASSQGPGTSGSGEAGELFF
-,TRBV4-3,-,TRBJ2-2,TGCGCCAGCAGCCAAGAGTCAGGGTCCCACACCGGGGAGCTGTTTTTT,CASSQESGSHTGELFF
TRBD2,TRBV7-6,once,TRBJ2-3,TGTGCCAGCAGCCCAGCACTAGCGGGCGGTCCCGGGGGTACGCAGTATTTT,CASSPALAGGPGGTQYF
-,TRBV11-3,-,TRBJ1-1,TGTGCCAGCATCCCCGGGGGGGCAGGGACTGAAGCTTTCTTT,CASIPGGAGTEAFF
-,TRBV5-1,-,TRBJ1-2,TGCGCCAGCACCTTGGCCCCCACAGGGAACTATGGCTACACCTTC,CASTLAPTGNYGYTF
TRBD2,TRBV4-3,once,TRBJ2-2,TGCGCCAGCAGCCAAGGTGGACTAGCTTTTGCGGCCGGGGAGCTGTTTTTT,CASSQGGLAFAAGELFF
-,TRBV28,-,TRBJ1-4,TGTGCCAGCAGTTTGATGGGGGGGCAGGAAAAACTGTTTTTT,CASSLMGGQEKLFF
TRBD1,TRBV9,-,TRBJ2-7,TGTGCCAGCAGCCCACGGGACAGGGCTCTCTACGAGCAGTACTTC,CASSPRDRALYEQYF
-,TRBV14,few,TRBJ2-3,TGTGCCAGCAGCCGAACAGGGCTAAGCACAGATACGCAGTATTTT,CASSRTGLSTDTQYF
-,TRBV5-7,once,TRBJ1-5,TGTGCCAGCAGATCTCGGGAGATAGGGGATAGCAATCAGCCCCAGCATTTT,CASRSREIGDSNQPQHF
-,TRBV7-6,-,TRBJ1-3,TGTGCCAGCGGTAGCAGGGCCTACGGAAACACCATATATTTT,CASGSRAYGNTIYF
-,TRBV19,once,TRBJ1-5,TGTGCCAGTAGTATACTGGCCTCGGGTTTAAATCAGCCCCAGCATTTT,CASSILASGLNQPQHF
-,TRBV6-6,-,TRBJ2-3,TGTGCCAGCAGTACACAGGGTAGCACAGATACGCAGTATTTT,CASSTQGSTDTQYF
-,TRBV7-6,-,TRBJ1-1,TGTGCCAGCAGCTTAGTCACAGGACTGAACACTGAAGCTTTCTTT,CASSLVTGLNTEAFF
TRBD2,TRBV25-1,-,TRBJ2-7,TGTGCCAGCAGTGCACCTACTAGCGGGAGAGGATACGAGCAGTACTTC,CASSAPTSGRGYEQYF
-,TRBV5-4,-,TRBJ1-1,TGTGCCAGCAGCTTTCGGGACATAAACACTGAAGCTTTCTTT,CASSFRDINTEAFF
-,TRBV14,few,TRBJ2-5,TGTGCCAGCAGCCAGAGGGGGACGGCCATTCAGGGGACCCAGTACTTC,CASSQRGTAIQGTQYF
-,TRBV5-4,once,TRBJ1-4,TGTGCCAGCAGCACACTGGGGAGGTCAGAAGAAAAACTGTTTTTT,CASSTLGRSEEKLFF
TRBD1,TRBV30,once,TRBJ1-2,TGTGCCTATACGACAGGGGGCCATGGCTACACCTTC,CAYTTGGHGYTF
TRBD2,TRBV19,-,TRBJ2-3,TGTGCCAGTAGTGGGGGGGGACTAGCGGCAGATACGCAGTATTTT,CASSGGGLAADTQYF
TRBD2,TRBV5-4,-,TRBJ2-3,TGTGCCAGCAGCTTAACTGGGGGGGCAGATACGCAGTATTTT,CASSLTGGADTQYF
TRBD1,TRBV2,-,TRBJ1-5,TGTGCCAGCAGGGGGACAGGGGGCAATCAGCCCCAGCATTTT,CASRGTGGNQPQHF
TRBD1,TRBV5-4,-,TRBJ2-3,TGTGCCAGCAGCTTGGGACAGGGGTATAGCACAGATACGCAGTATTTT,CASSLGQGYSTDTQYF
-,TRBV20-1,once,TRBJ1-1,TGCAGTGCTCAGGGGAGAGGTGAAGCTTTCTTT,CSAQGRGEAFF